The TCR beta chain described here comes from a study of cytomegalovirus exposure and HLA in healthy donors. Notes on the study in general: 150 to 200 TCR beta chains were listed as cytomegalovirus-associated. The classifier, whose performance was assessed in both the original and validation cohorts, reportedly diagnosed cytomegalovirus status with high specificity and sensitivity.

Notes on this clone: Its cognate antigen is unknown.

Trimming at V came to 6 bases and at J to 3 bases, leaving 4 bases not matched to a gene. The CDR3 extends over 15 amino acids. The germline gives CDR1 LNHDA, CDR2 SQIVND (reference sequence). Only in-frame clones appear in the TCRdb table, and some are missing; sequencing was by immunoSEQ multiplex PCR. The sample holds nearly 80,000 clones, roughly 93% seen once. V and J are TRBV19 and TRBJ1-6; TRBD1 matches at 8 bases. The source material was PBMCs. The sequence was obtained from a woman aged 25 to 39 in good health and CMV-seronegative. CDR3 coding DNA: TGTGCCAGTAGGACAGGGGAACGCTATAATTCACCCCTCCACTTT. As protein: CASRTGERYNSPLHF.